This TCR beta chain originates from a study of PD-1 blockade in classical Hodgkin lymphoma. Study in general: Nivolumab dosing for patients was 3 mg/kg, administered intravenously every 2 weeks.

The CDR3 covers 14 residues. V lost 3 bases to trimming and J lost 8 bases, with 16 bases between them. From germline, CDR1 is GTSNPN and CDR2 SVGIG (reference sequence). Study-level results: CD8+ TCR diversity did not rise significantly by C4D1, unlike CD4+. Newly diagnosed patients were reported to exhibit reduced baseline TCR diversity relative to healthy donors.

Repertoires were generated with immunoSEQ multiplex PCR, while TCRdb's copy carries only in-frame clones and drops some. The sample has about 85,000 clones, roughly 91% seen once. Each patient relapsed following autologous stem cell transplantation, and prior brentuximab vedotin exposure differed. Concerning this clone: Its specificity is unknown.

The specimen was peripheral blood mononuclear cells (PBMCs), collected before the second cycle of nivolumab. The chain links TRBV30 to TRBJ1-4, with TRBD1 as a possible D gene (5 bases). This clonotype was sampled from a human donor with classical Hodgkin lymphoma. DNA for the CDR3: TGTGCCTGGAGGCGGGGGTACTCCAACGAAAAACTGTTTTTT. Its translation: CAWRRGYSNEKLFF.